A selection of T cell receptor beta chains follows, all from one sample in a study of blood T cell repertoires in COVID-19. The method was immunoSEQ multiplex PCR; TCRdb's version includes in-frame clones alone and lacks a portion of them. The sample carries about 280,000 clones, roughly 90% recorded once. Sequenced material: peripheral blood. These receptors were taken from a woman in her forties or fifties who had recovered from COVID-19. Each CDR3 is given with its conserved first and last residue. A D gene is named only where the DNA matches it firmly. A row's size may be missing; if present it is once, few, many or a size class.

V: TRBV10-3
D: TRBD2
size: .
J: TRBJ2-1
DNA: TGTGCCATCGGGGAGGGACTAGCGGGGGGATATGAGCAGTTCTTC
CDR3: CAIGEGLAGGYEQFF

V: TRBV15
D: .
size: .
J: TRBJ2-4
DNA: TGTGCCACCAGCAGACCCCTTTCAGGACTAGCCAAAAACATTCAGTACTTC
CDR3: CATSRPLSGLAKNIQYF

V: TRBV30
D: .
size: .
J: TRBJ1-2
DNA: TGTGCCTGGAATTCAGGTTATGATGGCTACACCTTC
CDR3: CAWNSGYDGYTF

V: TRBV10-3
D: TRBD1
size: .
J: TRBJ1-5
DNA: TGTGCCATCAGTGAGGTTTCAGGGGGCGGGCTTCAGCCCCAGCATTTT
CDR3: CAISEVSGGGLQPQHF

V: TRBV5-1
D: TRBD2
size: .
J: TRBJ2-1
DNA: TGCGCCAGCAGCGATACTAGCGGGGGATACAATGAGCAGTTCTTC
CDR3: CASSDTSGGYNEQFF

V: TRBV30
D: .
size: .
J: TRBJ1-1
DNA: TGTGCCCACCAAAGGGGTAACACTGAAGCTTTCTTT
CDR3: CAHQRGNTEAFF

V: TRBV11-1
D: TRBD1
size: .
J: TRBJ1-1
DNA: TGTGCCAGCAGCCGTAACAGGGGCGCGGGGAACACTGAAGCTTTCTTT
CDR3: CASSRNRGAGNTEAFF

V: TRBV5-5
D: .
size: once
J: TRBJ1-1
DNA: TGTGCCAGCAGCTCTATATTAGCCACTGAAGCTTTCTTT
CDR3: CASSSILATEAFF

V: TRBV12-3/TRBV12-4
D: TRBD1
size: .
J: TRBJ1-2
DNA: TGTGCCAGCAGTTTAGGAGGGGGCCTAGGCTACACCTTC
CDR3: CASSLGGGLGYTF

V: TRBV24-1
D: TRBD2
size: .
J: TRBJ2-5
DNA: TGTGCCACCAGTGATCCGCCGGGACTAGCGGGAGAAGAGACCCAGTACTTC
CDR3: CATSDPPGLAGEETQYF

V: TRBV7-9
D: TRBD1
size: .
J: TRBJ1-4
DNA: TGTGCCAGCAGCAACAGGGGTCTGAATGAAAAACTGTTTTTT
CDR3: CASSNRGLNEKLFF

V: TRBV2
D: TRBD2
size: .
J: TRBJ2-2
DNA: TGTGCCAGCCGACCAGCGGGGAGGAACACCGGGGAGCTGTTTTTT
CDR3: CASRPAGRNTGELFF

V: TRBV30
D: .
size: .
J: TRBJ2-2
DNA: TGTGCCTGGAGGGCAAGGGGGACGTTGAACACCGGGGAGCTGTTTTTT
CDR3: CAWRARGTLNTGELFF

V: TRBV7-2
D: TRBD2
size: .
J: TRBJ2-2
DNA: TGTGCCAGCAGCTTAAATCCTAGCGGGGGTAACACCGGGGAGCTGTTTTTT
CDR3: CASSLNPSGGNTGELFF

V: TRBV5-4
D: .
size: .
J: TRBJ1-1
DNA: TGTGCCAGCAGCTCCCGGCAGGGTCGCACTGAAGCTTTCTTT
CDR3: CASSSRQGRTEAFF

V: TRBV2
D: .
size: .
J: TRBJ2-7
DNA: TGTGCCAGCACGAGGGAAGGTTCAGGCGAGCAGTACTTC
CDR3: CASTREGSGEQYF

V: TRBV19
D: TRBD1
size: .
J: TRBJ1-5
DNA: TGTGCCAGTAGGGACAGGAATCAGCCCCAGCATTTT
CDR3: CASRDRNQPQHF

V: TRBV30
D: TRBD1
size: .
J: TRBJ1-4
DNA: TGTGCCTGGAGTGTACAGGGGAGTGAAAAACTGTTTTTT
CDR3: CAWSVQGSEKLFF

V: TRBV7-6
D: TRBD2
size: .
J: TRBJ2-2
DNA: TGTGCCAGCAGCTTAGCTCCCGGACTAGCGGGAGGTACCGGGGAGCTGTTTTTT
CDR3: CASSLAPGLAGGTGELFF

V: TRBV14
D: .
size: .
J: TRBJ1-1
DNA: TGTGCCAGCAGCCAATGGGGCGCCGACACTGAAGCTTTCTTT
CDR3: CASSQWGADTEAFF